The entry below describes one T cell receptor (beta chain). The data are from a study of blood T cell repertoires in COVID-19. Looking at the study overall: Spain, Italy and the United States supplied samples that represented acute and convalescent COVID-19. In each case, the material was cDNA or gDNA derived from T cells, B-cell-depleted T cells, or PBMCs.

Original analysis: Using reference gene primer amplification, nucleated cell counts were estimated. Repertoires were generated with immunoSEQ multiplex PCR, while TCRdb's copy carries only in-frame clones and drops some. V and J calls plus clone size are reproduced from that table; the DNA served to infer D and trimming. The profile shows roughly 180,000 clones, 80% to 90% of them singletons. The TCR originated in a man between 60 and 70 years old with acute or convalescent COVID-19. The specimen was peripheral blood.

CDR3 in amino acids: CASARQVPLNGELFF. CDR3 nucleotides: TGCGCCAGCGCCCGACAGGTCCCGCTCAACGGGGAGCTGTTTTTT. The chain recombines TRBV5-1 with TRBJ2-2; TRBD1 might be the D (6 bases). CDR3 length equals 15 residues. Trimming pared 7 bases from V and 7 bases from J, leaving 20 bases between. Germline values: CDR1 SGHRS, CDR2 YFSETQ.